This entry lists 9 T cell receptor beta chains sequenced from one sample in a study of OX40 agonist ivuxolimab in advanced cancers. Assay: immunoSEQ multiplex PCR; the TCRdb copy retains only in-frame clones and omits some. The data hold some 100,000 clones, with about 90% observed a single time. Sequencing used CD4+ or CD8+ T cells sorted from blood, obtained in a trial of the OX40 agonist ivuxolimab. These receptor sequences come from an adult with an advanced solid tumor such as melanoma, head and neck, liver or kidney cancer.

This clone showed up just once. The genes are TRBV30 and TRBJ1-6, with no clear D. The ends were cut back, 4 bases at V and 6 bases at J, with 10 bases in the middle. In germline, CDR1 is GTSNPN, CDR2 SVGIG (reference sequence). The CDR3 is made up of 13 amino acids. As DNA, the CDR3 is TGTGCCTGGAAAGGGTTGAGTAATTCACCCCTCCACTTT. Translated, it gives CAWKGLSNSPLHF.

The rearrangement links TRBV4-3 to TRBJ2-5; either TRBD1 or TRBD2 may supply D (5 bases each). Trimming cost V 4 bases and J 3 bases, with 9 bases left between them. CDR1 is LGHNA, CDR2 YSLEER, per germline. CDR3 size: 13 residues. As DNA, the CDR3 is TGCGCCAGCAGCCTGGGGGAAGAAGAGACCCAGTACTTC. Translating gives CASSLGEEETQYF.

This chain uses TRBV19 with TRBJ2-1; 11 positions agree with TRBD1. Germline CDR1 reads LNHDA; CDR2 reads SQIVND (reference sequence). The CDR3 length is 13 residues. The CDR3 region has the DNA TGTGCAGCCCGGGGACAGGGGGTCAGCGAGCAGTTCTTC. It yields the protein CAARGQGVSEQFF.

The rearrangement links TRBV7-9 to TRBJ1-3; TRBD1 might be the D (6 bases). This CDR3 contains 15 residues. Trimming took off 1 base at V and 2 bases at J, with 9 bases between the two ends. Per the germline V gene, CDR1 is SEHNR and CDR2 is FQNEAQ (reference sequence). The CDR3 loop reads CASSLEQGAGNTIYF. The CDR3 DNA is TGTGCCAGCAGCTTAGAACAGGGAGCTGGAAACACCATATATTTT.

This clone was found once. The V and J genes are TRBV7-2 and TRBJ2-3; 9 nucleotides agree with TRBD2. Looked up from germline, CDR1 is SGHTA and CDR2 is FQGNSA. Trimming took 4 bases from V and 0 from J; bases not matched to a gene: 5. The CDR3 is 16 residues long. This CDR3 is CASSSLAGSSTDTQYF. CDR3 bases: TGTGCCAGCAGCTCACTAGCGGGCTCTAGCACAGATACGCAGTATTTT.

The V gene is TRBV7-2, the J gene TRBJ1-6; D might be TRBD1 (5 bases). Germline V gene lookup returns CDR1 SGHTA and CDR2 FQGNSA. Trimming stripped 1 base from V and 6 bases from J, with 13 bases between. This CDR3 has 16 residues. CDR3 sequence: CASSLVEGLGNSPLHF. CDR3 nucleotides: TGTGCCAGCAGCTTAGTAGAGGGGCTTGGTAATTCACCCCTCCACTTT.

DNA for the CDR3: TGTGCCAGCAGGGGCGGGTCTGAGCTCCACTATGGCTACACCTTC. It translates to CASRGGSELHYGYTF. The chain employs TRBV7-2 and TRBJ1-2, with D unclear. Germline V lookup: CDR1 SGHTA, CDR2 FQGNSA. CDR3 length: 15 residues. The V gene lost 6 bases and the J gene lost 3 bases, with 17 bases spanning the gap. Looking up the rest from reference TRBV7-2 and TRBJ1-2 gives the full variable domain: GAGVSQSPSNKVTEKGKDVELRCDPISGHTALYWYRQSLGQGLEFLIYFQGNSAPDKSGLPSDRFSAERTGGSVSTLTIQRTQQEDSAVYLCASRGGSELHYGYTFGSGTRLTVV.

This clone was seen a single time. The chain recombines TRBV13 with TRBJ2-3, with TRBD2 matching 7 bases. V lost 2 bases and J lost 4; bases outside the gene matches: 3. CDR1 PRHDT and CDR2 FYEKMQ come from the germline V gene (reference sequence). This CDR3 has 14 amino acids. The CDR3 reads CASSLRGGADTQYF. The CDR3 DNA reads TGTGCCAGCAGCTTACGCGGGGGAGCAGATACGCAGTATTTT. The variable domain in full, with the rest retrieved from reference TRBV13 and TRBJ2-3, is AAGVIQSPRHLIKEKRETATLKCYPIPRHDTVYWYQQGPGQDPQFLISFYEKMQSDKGSIPDRFSAQQFSDYHSELNMSSLELGDSALYFCASSLRGGADTQYFGPGTRLTVL.

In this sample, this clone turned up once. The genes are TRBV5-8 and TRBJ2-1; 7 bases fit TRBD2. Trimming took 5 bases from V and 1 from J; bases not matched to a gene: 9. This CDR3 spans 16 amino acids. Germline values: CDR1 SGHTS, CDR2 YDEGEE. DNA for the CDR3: TGTGCCAGCAGACCCGAGGGGCGGGGGTCCTACAATGAGCAGTTCTTC. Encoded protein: CASRPEGRGSYNEQFF. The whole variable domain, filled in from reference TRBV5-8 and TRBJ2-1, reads EAGVTQSPTHLIKTRGQQATLRCSPISGHTSVYWYQQALGLGLQFLLWYDEGEERNRGNFPPRFSGRQFPNYSSELNVNALELEDSALYLCASRPEGRGSYNEQFFGPGTRLTVL.